Presented here are 17 T cell receptor beta chains from one specimen sequenced in a study of T-cell reconstitution after alpha-beta-depleted transplantation in children. This sample's TCRbeta library carried unique molecular identifier barcodes. TCRdb recomputed calls from the PCR reads with MiXCR, one row per CDR3 protein. Of about 500,000 distinct CDR3 sequences detected, 32% appear once; the ten largest clones hold around 2.3%. The input for sequencing was PBMCs from the stem cell graft donor, taken from the stem cell graft. The receptors shown here come from a human donor who donated a stem cell graft to a child with aplastic anemia.

This chain connects TRBV30 to TRBJ1-1; D is ambiguous. The V end lost 0 bases, the J end lost 1 base, and 9 bases lay between the germline ends. CDR3 length: 14 amino acids. The germline V gene has CDR1 GTSNPN and CDR2 SVGIG (reference sequence). In nucleotides, the CDR3 is TGTGCCTGGAGTGTACTGCAGAGGAACACTGAAGCTTTCTTT. Protein sequence: CAWSVLQRNTEAFF.

The V gene is TRBV15, the J gene TRBJ1-5; D is unresolved. This CDR3 contains 14 residues. The V gene lost 0 bases and the J gene lost 7 bases, with 10 bases spanning the gap. Germline loops: CDR1 LNHNV, CDR2 YYDKDF (reference sequence). The CDR3 nucleotides are TGTGCCACCAGCAGAGATTTCGGAGGACAGCCCCAGCATTTT. It codes for CATSRDFGGQPQHF. The variable domain in full, with the rest retrieved from reference TRBV15 and TRBJ1-5, is DAMVIQNPRYQVTQFGKPVTLSCSQTLNHNVMYWYQQKSSQAPKLLFHYYDKDFNNEADTPDNFQSRRPNTSFCFLDIRSPGLGDTAMYLCATSRDFGGQPQHFGDGTRLSIL.

This clonotype occurred many times. The chain links TRBV29-1 to TRBJ2-3; no firm D call. There are 11 residues in the CDR3. Trimming left V 2 bases short and J 7 bases short, with 7 bases between. Germline V gene lookup returns CDR1 SQVTM and CDR2 ANQGSEA. Written as DNA, the CDR3 is TGCAGCGTTGAAACCAGCCATACGCAGTATTTT. This encodes CSVETSHTQYF.

This chain uses TRBV6-5 with TRBJ2-1; 8 bases match TRBD2. This CDR3 region has 18 residues. The junction had 18 bases not matched to a gene; V was cut back by 6 bases and J by 5 bases. Germline CDR1 reads MNHEY; CDR2 reads SVGAGI. As DNA, the CDR3 is TGTGCCAGCAGCCGAAAGGGGACTAGATCAGGGGCGAACAATGAGCAGTTCTTC. Its protein product is CASSRKGTRSGANNEQFF.

The gene calls are TRBV18 and TRBJ2-7; possible D gene TRBD1, 5 bases. Trimming took off 3 bases at V and 0 bases at J, with 9 bases between the two ends. Germline V lookup: CDR1 KGHSH, CDR2 LQKENI. CDR3 length: 14 residues. The CDR3 sequence: CASSPGDSSYEQYV. CDR3 coding DNA: TGTGCCAGCTCACCCGGAGACAGCTCCTACGAGCAGTACGTC.

In nucleotides, the CDR3 is TGTGCCAGCAGTTACGACAGAGGACAGACCCAGTACTTC. Translating it yields CASSYDRGQTQYF. The rearrangement links TRBV6-2 or TRBV6-3 to TRBJ2-5; TRBD1 might be the D (5 bases). Germline CDR1 MNHEY, CDR2 SVGEGT. CDR3 length: 13 residues. Trimming pared 2 bases from V and 6 bases from J, leaving 10 bases between.

The rearrangement uses TRBV6-2 or TRBV6-3 and TRBJ1-1, with D unresolved. The CDR3 length is 13 residues. Trimming removed 8 bases at V and 11 bases at J, with 21 bases between. Germline CDR1 reads MNHEY; CDR2 reads SVGEGT. CDR3 in DNA: TGTGCCAGCGTTACAGTCCCCGCGAACAACGCTTTCTTT. It specifies CASVTVPANNAFF.

The chain is built from TRBV14 and TRBJ2-1, with 15 nucleotides matching TRBD2. V gave up 4 bases and J gave up 8 bases; unmatched junction bases: 3. The CDR3 spans 15 residues. CDR1 is SGHDN and CDR2 is FVKESK in the germline V gene. The CDR3: CASSPGTSGRYEQFF. For the CDR3, the DNA is TGTGCCAGCAGCCCCGGGACTAGCGGGAGGTATGAGCAGTTCTTC.

This clonotype turned up a few times. The genes are TRBV7-2 and TRBJ1-6, with 7 bases fitting TRBD1. V was pared by 5 bases and J by 8 bases, with 9 bases of the junction left unmatched. The germline V gene has CDR1 SGHTA and CDR2 FQGNSA. The CDR3 contains 15 residues. The CDR3 loop reads CASSEDRDLYSPLHF. The CDR3 nucleotides read TGTGCCAGCAGCGAAGACAGGGATTTGTATTCACCCCTCCACTTT. Full variable domain (missing parts from reference TRBV7-2 and TRBJ1-6): GAGVSQSPSNKVTEKGKDVELRCDPISGHTALYWYRQSLGQGLEFLIYFQGNSAPDKSGLPSDRFSAERTGGSVSTLTIQRTQQEDSAVYLCASSEDRDLYSPLHFGNGTRLTVT.

This clonotype was found a few times. The chain combines TRBV5-1 with TRBJ2-2, with 10 bases lining up with TRBD2. The CDR3 is made up of 16 amino acids. The germline V gene encodes CDR1 SGHRS and CDR2 YFSETQ. The junction had 4 bases not matched to a gene; V was cut back by 1 base and J by 4 bases. The CDR3 loop reads CASSLTSGTVTGELFF. For the CDR3, the DNA is TGCGCCAGCAGCTTGACTAGCGGGACGGTCACCGGGGAGCTGTTTTTT.

V and J are TRBV30 and TRBJ1-1; D uncertain. The ends were cut back, 3 bases at V and 2 bases at J, with 22 bases in the middle. The CDR3 totals 17 residues. Germline values: CDR1 GTSNPN, CDR2 SVGIG (reference sequence). The CDR3 region is CAWRSILKRVGNTEAFF. CDR3 sequence (DNA): TGTGCCTGGAGGTCGATATTAAAAAGGGTAGGAAACACTGAAGCTTTCTTT.

This clonotype was counted between two and nine times. The chain links TRBV29-1 to TRBJ2-5; the D call may be TRBD1 or TRBD2 (5 bases each). This CDR3 region has 12 residues. Deletions cut 5 bases from V and 7 bases from J, with 14 bases between. Per the germline V gene, CDR1 is SQVTM and CDR2 is ANQGSEA. The CDR3 sequence: CSVRDGRGTQYF. The CDR3 DNA follows: TGCAGCGTTCGGGACGGTCGGGGGACCCAGTACTTC.

This clonotype has more than one count but fewer than ten. The V and J genes are TRBV7-2 and TRBJ1-5; 8 bases align to TRBD1. The CDR3 loop spans 16 amino acids. CDR1 SGHTA and CDR2 FQGNSA come from the germline V gene. Losses at the gene ends were 4 bases for V and 6 bases for J; bases not matched to a gene: 11. Written as DNA, the CDR3 is TGTGCCAGCAGCTGCATCGACAGGGGTCTCAGTCAGCCCCAGCATTTT. Protein: CASSCIDRGLSQPQHF.

The rearrangement joins TRBV19 to TRBJ1-1; D call uncertain. The CDR3 spans 15 residues. The V and J ends lost 1 base and 1 base respectively, with 10 bases between them. Germline assignment: CDR1 LNHDA and CDR2 SQIVND (reference sequence). DNA for the CDR3: TGTGCCAGTAGTATAGCCCGGGCGGGGAACACTGAAGCTTTCTTT. Its protein product is CASSIARAGNTEAFF.

CDR3 sequence: CASSLRGAEEQYF. The CDR3, as DNA: TGCGCCAGCAGCCTACGGGGAGCGGAAGAGCAGTACTTC. This sequence joins TRBV4-3 and TRBJ2-7; D is possibly TRBD2 (5 bases). V lost 4 bases and J 7 bases, leaving 14 bases between the germline ends. Germline V gene lookup returns CDR1 LGHNA and CDR2 YSLEER. This CDR3 contains 13 residues.

This chain links TRBV5-4 with TRBJ2-3; 10 bases fit TRBD2. The V gene end was trimmed by 3 bases and the J gene end by 6 bases; junction bases not matched to a gene: 10. The CDR3 is 16 amino acids. Germline V gene sequence: CDR1 SGHNT, CDR2 YYREEE (reference sequence). CDR3 loop: CASSSDLAGAGDTQYF. DNA for the CDR3: TGTGCCAGCAGCTCGGACCTAGCGGGAGCGGGGGATACGCAGTATTTT.

This clonotype occurred a few times. CDR3 in amino acids: CASSTAAFSYEQYF. For the CDR3, the DNA is TGTGCCAGCAGTACAGCAGCTTTCTCCTACGAGCAGTACTTC. J is TRBJ2-7 and V is TRBV25-1, with D hard to call. The CDR3 is 14 amino acids. Trimming removed 5 bases from V and 0 bases from J, with 11 bases in between. Germline V gene lookup returns CDR1 MGHDK and CDR2 SYGVNS.